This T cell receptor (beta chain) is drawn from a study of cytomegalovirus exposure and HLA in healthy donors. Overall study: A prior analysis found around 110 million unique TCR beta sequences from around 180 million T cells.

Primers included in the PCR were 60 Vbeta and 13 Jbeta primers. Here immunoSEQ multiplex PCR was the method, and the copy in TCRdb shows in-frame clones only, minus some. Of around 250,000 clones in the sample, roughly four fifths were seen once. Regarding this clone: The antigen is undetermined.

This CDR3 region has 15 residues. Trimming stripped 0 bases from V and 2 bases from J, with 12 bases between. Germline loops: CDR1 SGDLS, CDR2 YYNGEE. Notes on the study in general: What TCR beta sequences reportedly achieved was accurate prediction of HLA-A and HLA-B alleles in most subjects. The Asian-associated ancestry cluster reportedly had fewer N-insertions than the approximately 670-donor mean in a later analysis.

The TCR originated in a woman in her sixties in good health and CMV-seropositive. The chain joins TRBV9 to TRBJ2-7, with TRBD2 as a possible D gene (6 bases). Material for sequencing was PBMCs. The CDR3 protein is CASSVDGSQTYEQYF. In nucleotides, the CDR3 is TGTGCCAGCAGCGTAGACGGGAGCCAGACCTACGAGCAGTACTTC.